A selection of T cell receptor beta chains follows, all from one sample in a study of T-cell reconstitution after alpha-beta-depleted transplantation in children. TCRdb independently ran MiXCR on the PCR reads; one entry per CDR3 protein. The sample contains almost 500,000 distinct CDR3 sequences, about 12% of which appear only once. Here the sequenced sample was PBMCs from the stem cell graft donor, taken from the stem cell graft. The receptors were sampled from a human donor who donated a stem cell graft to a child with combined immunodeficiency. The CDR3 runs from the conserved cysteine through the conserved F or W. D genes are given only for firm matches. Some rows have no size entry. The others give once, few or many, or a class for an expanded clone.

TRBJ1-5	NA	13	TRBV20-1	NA	TGCAGTGCTAGGGGACCAGAAAATCAGCCCCAGCATTTT	CSARGPENQPQHF
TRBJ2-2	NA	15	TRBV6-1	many	TGTGCCAGCAGCCAAGCGGGTATGAACACCGGGGAGCTGTTTTTT	CASSQAGMNTGELFF
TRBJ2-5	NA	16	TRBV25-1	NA	TGTGCCAGCAGTGATCCCCTTCGTCGTGGTGTAGAGACCCAGTACTTC	CASSDPLRRGVETQYF
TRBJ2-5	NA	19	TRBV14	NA	TGTGCCAGCAGCCGACCGCACCGACTTTCTAGACCAGTTCAAGAGACCCAGTACTTC	CASSRPHRLSRPVQETQYF
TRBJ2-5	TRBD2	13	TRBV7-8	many	TGTGCCAGCAGCTTTGGGACTACCGAGACCCAGTACTTC	CASSFGTTETQYF
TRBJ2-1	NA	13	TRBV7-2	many	TGTGCCAGCAGCTTAGGGTCGTGGCATGAGCAGTTCTTC	CASSLGSWHEQFF
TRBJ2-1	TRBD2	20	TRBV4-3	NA	TGCGCCAGCAGCCAAGAATTCGGGACTAGCGGGGGGGGCTCCTACAATGAGCAGTTCTTC	CASSQEFGTSGGGSYNEQFF
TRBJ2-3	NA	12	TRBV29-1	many	TGCAGCGCCAGAGGAAGTCCAAATACGCAGTATTTT	CSARGSPNTQYF
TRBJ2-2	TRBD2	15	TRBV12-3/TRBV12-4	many	TGTGCCAGCATATCGGGTAGCGGGAGATCCGGGGAGCTGTTTTTT	CASISGSGRSGELFF
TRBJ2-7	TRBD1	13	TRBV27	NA	TGTGCCAGCATAGGACAGGGGATCTACGAGCAGTACTTC	CASIGQGIYEQYF
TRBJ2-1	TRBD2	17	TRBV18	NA	TGTGCCAGCTCACCACCCGGACTAGCGGGGGGCATGGGGGAGCAGTTCTTC	CASSPPGLAGGMGEQFF
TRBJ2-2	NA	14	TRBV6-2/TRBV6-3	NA	TGTGCCAGCAGTGGCTCTTCGAACACCGGGGAGCTGTTTTTT	CASSGSSNTGELFF
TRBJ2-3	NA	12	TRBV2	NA	TGTGCCATCTCACAGGGAGTGGATACGCAGTATTTT	CAISQGVDTQYF
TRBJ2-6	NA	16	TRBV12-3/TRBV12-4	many	TGTGCCAGCACCTCGGTCAGGGGCACTGGGGCCAACGTCCTGACTTTC	CASTSVRGTGANVLTF
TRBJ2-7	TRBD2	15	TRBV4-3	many	TGCGCCAGCAGCCAAGCTTCTAGCGGGGGGTACGAGCAGTACTTC	CASSQASSGGYEQYF
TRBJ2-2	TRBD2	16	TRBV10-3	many	TGTGCCATCAGTGGGCTAGCGGAATCGAACACCGGGGAGCTGTTTTTT	CAISGLAESNTGELFF
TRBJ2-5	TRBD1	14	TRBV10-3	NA	TGTGCCCCCTACCGGGACAGGGGTCAAGAGACCCAGTACTTC	CAPYRDRGQETQYF
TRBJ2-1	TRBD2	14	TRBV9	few	TGTGCCAGCACTCCGGCGGGAGGGAGGGATGAGCAGTTCTTC	CASTPAGGRDEQFF
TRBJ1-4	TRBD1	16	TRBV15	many	TGTGCCACCAGCAGAGATGTAGGGACAGGGAATGAAAAACTGTTTTTT	CATSRDVGTGNEKLFF
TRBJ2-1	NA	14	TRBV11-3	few	TGTGCCAGCACCGATAGGGACGGACGTAATGAGCAGTTCTTC	CASTDRDGRNEQFF
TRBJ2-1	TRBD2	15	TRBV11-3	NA	TGTGCCAGCAAGCTTCGCGGGGGGGCCCGTGGTGAGCAGTTCTTC	CASKLRGGARGEQFF
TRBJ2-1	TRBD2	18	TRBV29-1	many	TGCAGCGTTGTACTAGCGGGAGGGGATTTTAGTTCCTACAATGAGCAGTTCTTC	CSVVLAGGDFSSYNEQFF
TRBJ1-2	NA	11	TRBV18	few	TGTGCCAGCTCACCGGGGGAAGGCTACACCTTC	CASSPGEGYTF
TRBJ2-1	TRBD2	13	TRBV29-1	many	TGCAGCGTTGCCCTAGCGGGGGTAAATGAGCAGTTCTTC	CSVALAGVNEQFF
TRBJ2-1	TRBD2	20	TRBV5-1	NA	TGCGCCAGCAGCTTGGTCTATGGACGGGGGGGGGCCATCTCCTACAATGAGCAGTTCTTC	CASSLVYGRGGAISYNEQFF